The sequence of this T cell receptor (beta chain) was determined in a study of blood T cell repertoires in COVID-19. Authors' methods: By means of reference gene primer amplification, nucleated cell counts were estimated. Clones were sequenced by immunoSEQ multiplex PCR, and TCRdb holds only the in-frame ones, with some missing. V and J calls and clone size are as listed in that table; D and trimming were resolved from the DNA. The profile shows approximately 36,000 clones, 85% of them singletons. CDR1 is MGHRA and CDR2 is YSYEKL in the germline V gene. The CDR3 consists of 15 residues. With V trimmed by 1 base and J by 1 base, 1 base remained unmatched.

The chain links TRBV4-1 to TRBJ2-3; 8 bases fit TRBD2. This sequence was found in a man aged 45-65 years with active COVID-19. Sequencing was performed on peripheral blood. CDR3 residues: CASSQGAGGTDTQYF. CDR3 DNA sequence: TGCGCCAGCAGCCAAGGAGCGGGGGGCACAGATACGCAGTATTTT.